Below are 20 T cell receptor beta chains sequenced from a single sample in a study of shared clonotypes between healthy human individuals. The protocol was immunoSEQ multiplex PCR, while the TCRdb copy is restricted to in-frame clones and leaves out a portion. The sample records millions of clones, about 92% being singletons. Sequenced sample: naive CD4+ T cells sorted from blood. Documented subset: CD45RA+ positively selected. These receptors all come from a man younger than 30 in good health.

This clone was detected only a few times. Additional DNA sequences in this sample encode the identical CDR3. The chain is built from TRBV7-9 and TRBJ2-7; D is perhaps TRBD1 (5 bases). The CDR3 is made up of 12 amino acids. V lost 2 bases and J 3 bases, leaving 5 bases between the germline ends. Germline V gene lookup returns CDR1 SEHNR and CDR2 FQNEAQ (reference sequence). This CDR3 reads CASSLQGYEQYF. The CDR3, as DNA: TGTGCCAGCAGCTTACAGGGCTACGAGCAGTACTTC.

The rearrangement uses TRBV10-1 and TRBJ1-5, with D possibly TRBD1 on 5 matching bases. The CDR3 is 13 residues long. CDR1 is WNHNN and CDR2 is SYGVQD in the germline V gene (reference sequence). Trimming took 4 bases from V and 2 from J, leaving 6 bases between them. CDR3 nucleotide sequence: TGCGCCAGCAGTGGAGGGGGCAATCAGCCCCAGCATTTT. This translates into CASSGGGNQPQHF.

Written as DNA, the CDR3 is TGTGCCAGCAGCCCAGATTCCCAGGGTCTCTACGAGCAGTACTTC. This gives the protein CASSPDSQGLYEQYF. This chain connects TRBV7-2 to TRBJ2-7; the D gene is possibly TRBD1 (5 bases). The CDR3 sequence is 15 residues long. CDR1 is SGHTA and CDR2 is FQGNSA in the germline V gene. V shed 5 bases and J shed 3 bases, with 17 bases lying between them. Looking up the rest from reference TRBV7-2 and TRBJ2-7 gives the full variable domain: GAGVSQSPSNKVTEKGKDVELRCDPISGHTALYWYRQSLGQGLEFLIYFQGNSAPDKSGLPSDRFSAERTGGSVSTLTIQRTQQEDSAVYLCASSPDSQGLYEQYFGPGTRLTVT.

The CDR3 DNA reads TGTGCCAGCAGCACCTATCCCGGGGTATCCTACGAGCAGTACTTC. This encodes CASSTYPGVSYEQYF. The chain recombines TRBV9 with TRBJ2-7, with D possibly TRBD2 on 5 matching bases. CDR1 and CDR2 (germline): SGDLS, YYNGEE. Trimming took off 4 bases at V and 1 base at J, with 15 bases between the two ends. The CDR3 consists of 15 residues.

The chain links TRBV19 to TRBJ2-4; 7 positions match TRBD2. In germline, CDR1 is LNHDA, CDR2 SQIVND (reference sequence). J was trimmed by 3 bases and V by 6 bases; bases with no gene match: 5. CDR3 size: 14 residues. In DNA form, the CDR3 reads TGTGCCAGTAGGGGCAGGGAGGGCAAAAACATTCAGTACTTC. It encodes CASRGREGKNIQYF.

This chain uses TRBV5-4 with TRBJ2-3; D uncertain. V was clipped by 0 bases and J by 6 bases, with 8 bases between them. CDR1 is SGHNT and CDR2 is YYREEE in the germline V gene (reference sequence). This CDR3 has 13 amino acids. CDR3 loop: CASSLVGPDTQYF. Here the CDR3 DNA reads TGTGCCAGCAGCTTGGTAGGTCCGGATACGCAGTATTTT.

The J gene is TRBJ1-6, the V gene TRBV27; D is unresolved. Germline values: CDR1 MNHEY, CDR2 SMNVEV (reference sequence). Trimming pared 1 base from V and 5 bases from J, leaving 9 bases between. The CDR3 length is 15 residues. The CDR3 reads CASSLFRQDNSPLHF. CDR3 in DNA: TGTGCCAGCAGTTTATTTAGGCAGGATAATTCACCCCTCCACTTT.

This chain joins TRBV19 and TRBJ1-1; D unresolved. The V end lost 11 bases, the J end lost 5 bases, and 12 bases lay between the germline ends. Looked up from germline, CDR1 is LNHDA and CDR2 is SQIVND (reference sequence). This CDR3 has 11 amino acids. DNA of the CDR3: TGTGCCGCCAGAGGGTTTACTGAAGCTTTCTTT. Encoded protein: CAARGFTEAFF.

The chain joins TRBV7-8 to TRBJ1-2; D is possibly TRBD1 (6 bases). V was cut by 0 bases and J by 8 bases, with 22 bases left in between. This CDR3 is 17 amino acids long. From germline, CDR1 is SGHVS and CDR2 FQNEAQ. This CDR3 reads CASSLAREGQPIEGYTF. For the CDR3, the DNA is TGTGCCAGCAGCTTAGCGAGGGAAGGACAGCCCATTGAAGGCTACACCTTC.

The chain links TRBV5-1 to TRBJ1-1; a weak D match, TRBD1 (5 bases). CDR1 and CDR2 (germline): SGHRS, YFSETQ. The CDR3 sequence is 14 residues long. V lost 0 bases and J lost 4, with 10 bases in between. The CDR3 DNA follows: TGCGCCAGCAGCTTGGACAGCGGGGGCACTGAAGCTTTCTTT. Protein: CASSLDSGGTEAFF.

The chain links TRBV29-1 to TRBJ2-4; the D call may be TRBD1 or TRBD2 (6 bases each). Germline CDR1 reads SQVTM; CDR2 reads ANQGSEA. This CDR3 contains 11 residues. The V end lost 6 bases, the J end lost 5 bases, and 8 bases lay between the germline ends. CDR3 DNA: TGCAGCGTGGAGGGGGAAAACATTCAGTACTTC. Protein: CSVEGENIQYF.

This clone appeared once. The CDR3 region has the DNA TGTGCCAGCAGCCTAGGACTAGCGGGAGGGGGTTCAGATACGCAGTATTTT. Its protein is CASSLGLAGGGSDTQYF. The chain joins TRBV11-2 to TRBJ2-3, with 15 bases matching TRBD2. V dropped 5 bases and J dropped 4; count of bases not matched to a gene: 7. The CDR3 is 17 residues long. Germline CDR1 reads SGHAT; CDR2 reads FQNNGV.

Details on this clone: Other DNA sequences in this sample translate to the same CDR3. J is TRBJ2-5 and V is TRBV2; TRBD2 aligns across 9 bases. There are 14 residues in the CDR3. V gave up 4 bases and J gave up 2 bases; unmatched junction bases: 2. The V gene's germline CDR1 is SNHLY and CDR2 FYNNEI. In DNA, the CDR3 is TGTGCCAGCAGTGGACTAGCGGTACAAGAGACCCAGTACTTC. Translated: CASSGLAVQETQYF.

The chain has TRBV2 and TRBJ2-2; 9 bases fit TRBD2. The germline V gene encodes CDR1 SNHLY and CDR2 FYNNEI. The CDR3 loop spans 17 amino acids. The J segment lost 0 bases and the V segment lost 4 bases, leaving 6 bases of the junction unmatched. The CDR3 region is CASSGRSSGTNTGELFF. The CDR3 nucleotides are TGTGCCAGCAGTGGGAGGTCTAGCGGGACGAACACCGGGGAGCTGTTTTTT.

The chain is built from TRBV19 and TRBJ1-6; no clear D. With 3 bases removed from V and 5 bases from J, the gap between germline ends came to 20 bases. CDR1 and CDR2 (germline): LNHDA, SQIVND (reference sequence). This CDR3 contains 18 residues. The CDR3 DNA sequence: TGTGCCAGTAGTATCCTGTTGTTCGTCTGGAAAAATAATTCACCCCTCCACTTT. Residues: CASSILLFVWKNNSPLHF.

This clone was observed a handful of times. CDR3 residues: CASRAGSVGTEAFF. DNA for the CDR3: TGTGCCAGCAGAGCCGGTTCCGTAGGCACTGAAGCTTTCTTT. The chain employs TRBV6-6 and TRBJ1-1; D is ambiguous. The CDR3 has 14 residues. With 6 bases removed from V and 4 bases from J, the gap between germline ends came to 15 bases. Germline-derived CDR1 and CDR2 are MNHNY and SVGAGI (reference sequence).

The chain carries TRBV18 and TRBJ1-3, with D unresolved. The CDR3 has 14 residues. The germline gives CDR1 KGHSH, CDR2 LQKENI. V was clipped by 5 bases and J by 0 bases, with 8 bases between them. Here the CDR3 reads CASSGSSSGNTIYF. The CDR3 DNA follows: TGTGCCAGCTCAGGGTCCTCCTCTGGAAACACCATATATTTT.

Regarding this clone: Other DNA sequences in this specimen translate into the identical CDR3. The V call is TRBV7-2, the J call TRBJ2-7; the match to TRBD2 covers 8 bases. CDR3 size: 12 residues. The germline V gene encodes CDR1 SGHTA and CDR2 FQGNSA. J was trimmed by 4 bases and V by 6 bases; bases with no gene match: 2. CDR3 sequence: CASSTSGYEQYF. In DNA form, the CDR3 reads TGTGCCAGCAGTACTAGCGGTTACGAGCAGTACTTC.

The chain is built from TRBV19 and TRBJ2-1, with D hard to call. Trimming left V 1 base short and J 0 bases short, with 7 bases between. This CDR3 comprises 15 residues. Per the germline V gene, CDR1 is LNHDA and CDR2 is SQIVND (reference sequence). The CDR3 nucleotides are TGTGCCAGTAGTATAGGCCCGAACTCCTACAATGAGCAGTTCTTC. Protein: CASSIGPNSYNEQFF.

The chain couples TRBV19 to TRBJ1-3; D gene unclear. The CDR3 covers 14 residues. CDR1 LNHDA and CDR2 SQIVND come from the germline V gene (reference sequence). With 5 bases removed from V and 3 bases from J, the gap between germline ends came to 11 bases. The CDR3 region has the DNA TGTGCCAGTAGTTCTGCAGGAGTTGGAAACACCATATATTTT. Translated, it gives CASSSAGVGNTIYF. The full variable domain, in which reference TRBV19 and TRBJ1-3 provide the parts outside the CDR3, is DGGITQSPKYLFRKEGQNVTLSCEQNLNHDAMYWYRQDPGQGLRLIYYSQIVNDFQKGDIAEGYSVSREKKESFPLTVTSAQKNPTAFYLCASSSAGVGNTIYFGEGSWLTVV.